The 29 T cell receptor beta chains presented below share a single source sample, sequenced in a study of blood T cell repertoires in COVID-19. Generated by immunoSEQ multiplex PCR, the TCRdb table keeps only in-frame clones and is missing some. The sample comprises 120,000 or so clones, around 84% of which are singletons, and 3% to 4.5% rests with the top ten. Source material: PBMCs or T cells enriched from blood (not recorded which). These receptors came from a woman between 25 and 40 years old who had recovered from COVID-19.

The V call is TRBV30, the J call TRBJ2-7; D perhaps matches TRBD1 (7 bases). The CDR3 consists of 13 residues. Trimming removed 8 bases from V and 4 bases from J, with 18 bases in between. Germline loops: CDR1 GTSNPN, CDR2 SVGIG (reference sequence). This CDR3 reads CAASGGIRYEQYF. Here the CDR3 DNA reads TGTGCCGCCTCAGGGGGGATTCGGTACGAGCAGTACTTC.

The chain links TRBV28 to TRBJ2-7, with a possible D match to TRBD1 (5 bases). Germline CDR1 is MDHEN and CDR2 is SYDVKM. The CDR3 spans 15 residues. V lost 1 base to trimming and J lost 2 bases, with 12 bases between them. CDR3 sequence (DNA): TGTGCCAGCAGTTTATTGGGCACAGGTCCCTACGAGCAGTACTTC. As protein: CASSLLGTGPYEQYF.

The chain joins TRBV2 to TRBJ1-1; D is uncertain. CDR3 size: 13 residues. Trimming removed 8 bases from V and 4 bases from J, with 14 bases in between. In germline, CDR1 is SNHLY, CDR2 FYNNEI. CDR3 in amino acids: CASSPSPSTEAFF. CDR3 DNA: TGTGCCAGCTCCCCTTCTCCTAGCACTGAAGCTTTCTTT.

The rearrangement uses TRBV28 and TRBJ1-5; D unclear. V was trimmed by 7 bases and J by 2 bases, leaving 15 bases between them. In germline, CDR1 is MDHEN, CDR2 SYDVKM. This CDR3 comprises 15 residues. For the CDR3, the DNA is TGTGCCAGCACCCGGTGGTGGGGAGGCAATCAGCCCCAGCATTTT. As protein: CASTRWWGGNQPQHF.

The chain recombines TRBV19 with TRBJ1-1; D may be TRBD1 (5 bases). With 6 bases removed from V and 12 bases from J, the gap between germline ends came to 14 bases. There are 11 residues in the CDR3. Per germline, CDR1 LNHDA and CDR2 SQIVND (reference sequence). CDR3 region: CASRMGGKPFF. CDR3 nucleotides: TGTGCCAGTAGGATGGGGGGTAAGCCTTTCTTT.

This rearrangement joins TRBV7-2 to TRBJ2-3; 15 nucleotides line up with TRBD2. The CDR3 totals 19 residues. Germline-derived CDR1 and CDR2 are SGHTA and FQGNSA. V trimming: 1 base; J trimming: 4 bases; junction bases outside the gene matches: 9. CDR3 loop: CASSLGRGTSGRWPDTQYF. The DNA of the CDR3 is TGTGCCAGCAGCTTAGGCAGGGGGACTAGCGGGAGGTGGCCAGATACGCAGTATTTT.

The J gene is TRBJ1-2, the V gene TRBV2, with no clear D. This CDR3 spans 12 amino acids. The V gene lost 6 bases and the J gene lost 4 bases, with 9 bases spanning the gap. Germline values: CDR1 SNHLY, CDR2 FYNNEI. The CDR3 nucleotides are TGTGCCAGCAGACGGGTGGGCTATGGCTACACCTTC. It translates to CASRRVGYGYTF.

This clone has only a few counts. The rearrangement uses TRBV30 and TRBJ1-1; no definite D call. This CDR3 has 15 amino acids. Germline assignment: CDR1 GTSNPN and CDR2 SVGIG (reference sequence). Trimming stripped 0 bases from V and 1 base from J, with 12 bases between. The DNA of the CDR3 is TGTGCCTGGAGTGTCGGTTACCTTGGGAACACTGAAGCTTTCTTT. It translates to CAWSVGYLGNTEAFF.

This clone has more than one count but fewer than ten. This chain connects TRBV2 to TRBJ2-2, with 12 bases aligning to TRBD1. Germline V gene sequence: CDR1 SNHLY, CDR2 FYNNEI. This CDR3 is 16 amino acids long. Germline trimming cut 6 bases from V and 7 bases from J; bases unmatched to any gene: 9. The CDR3 reads CASRGTGGLSIGELFF. In DNA, the CDR3 is TGTGCCAGCAGGGGGACAGGGGGCCTTTCCATCGGGGAGCTGTTTTTT.

This clone occurred once. This chain uses TRBV6-5 with TRBJ1-6; weak D call: TRBD1 (6 bases). The CDR3 totals 15 residues. The germline V and J ends were trimmed by 8 bases and 10 bases, with 21 bases remaining between them. Per the germline V gene, CDR1 is MNHEY and CDR2 is SVGAGI. The CDR3 here is CASVSGLQGDSPLHF. In nucleotides, the CDR3 is TGTGCCAGCGTGAGTGGATTACAGGGAGACTCACCCCTCCACTTT.

Of note for this clone: Relative to the germline gene, one junction end is altered; a read error may explain this. The J gene is TRBJ2-1, the V gene TRBV7-7; possibly TRBD1 for D (6 bases). CDR1 SSHAT and CDR2 FNYEAQ come from the germline V gene (reference sequence). The length of the CDR3 is 16 residues. CDR3 in DNA: TGTGCTAGCAGCTGCATACAGGGCCACTCCTACAATGAGCAGTTCTTC. As protein: CASSCIQGHSYNEQFF.

J is TRBJ2-7 and V is TRBV9; the D gene is possibly TRBD2 (6 bases). Germline assignment: CDR1 SGDLS and CDR2 YYNGEE. The CDR3 runs to 13 residues. V was clipped by 2 bases and J by 3 bases, with 9 bases between them. The CDR3 spells CASSVEGNYEQYF. The CDR3 coding sequence is TGTGCCAGCAGCGTGGAGGGAAACTACGAGCAGTACTTC.

V gene TRBV5-8 combines with J gene TRBJ2-7; a weak D match, TRBD1 (5 bases). With 3 bases removed from V and 3 bases from J, the gap between germline ends came to 10 bases. The CDR3 totals 13 residues. Germline-derived CDR1 and CDR2 are SGHTS and YDEGEE. The CDR3 DNA reads TGTGCCAGCAGCTCCGGACATTACTACGAGCAGTACTTC. It encodes CASSSGHYYEQYF.

The chain combines TRBV18 with TRBJ2-4; 11 bases are a match to TRBD1. CDR3 length: 16 amino acids. The trim removed 4 bases at V and 1 base at J, leaving 3 bases unmatched. The germline CDR1 and CDR2 sequences are KGHSH and LQKENI. The DNA of the CDR3 is TGTGCCAGCTCACTGGGACAGGGGGTCGCCAAAAACATTCAGTACTTC. This encodes CASSLGQGVAKNIQYF.

Regarding this clone: Other DNA sequences in this specimen translate into the identical CDR3. The chain couples TRBV3-1 (or the pseudogene TRBV3-2) to TRBJ2-3; possibly TRBD2 for D (6 bases). CDR1 is LGHDT and CDR2 is YNNKEL in the germline V gene (reference sequence). The CDR3 sequence is 14 residues long. Trimming pared 2 bases from V and 0 bases from J, leaving 6 bases between. The CDR3 spells CASSQTSSTDTQYF. The CDR3 nucleotides are TGTGCCAGCAGCCAAACTAGCAGCACAGATACGCAGTATTTT.

About this clone: The germline gene is not matched at one end of the junction; a read error may be the cause. This chain links TRBV7-7 with TRBJ2-5; 8 bases map to TRBD2. Germline-derived CDR1 and CDR2 are SSHAT and FNYEAQ (reference sequence). The CDR3 sequence is 16 residues long. The CDR3 DNA reads TGTGCTAGCAGCTTAGAAACGGGAGGGCCTTGGGAGACCCAGTACTTC. It translates to CASSLETGGPWETQYF.

CDR3: CASRPSGFGPGANVLTF. DNA of the CDR3: TGTGCCAGCAGACCGTCAGGGTTTGGGCCTGGGGCCAACGTCCTGACTTTC. This chain uses TRBV28 with TRBJ2-6, with D possibly being TRBD1 (5 bases). Trimming cost V 6 bases and J 2 bases, with 17 bases left between them. The CDR3 spans 17 residues. The germline V gene encodes CDR1 MDHEN and CDR2 SYDVKM.

This clone was recorded a few times. This chain links TRBV19 with TRBJ1-1; 8 positions agree with TRBD1. This CDR3 is 15 amino acids long. Losses at the gene ends were 11 bases for V and 4 bases for J; bases not matched to a gene: 15. Germline V gene data show CDR1 as LNHDA and CDR2 as SQIVND (reference sequence). CDR3 sequence reads: CAWAGVGQGFTEAFF. In DNA form, the CDR3 reads TGTGCCTGGGCTGGGGTCGGACAGGGTTTCACTGAAGCTTTCTTT.

This rearrangement joins TRBV11-2 to TRBJ2-1; 8 positions agree with TRBD2. This CDR3 region has 15 residues. Germline loops: CDR1 SGHAT, CDR2 FQNNGV. J lost 4 bases, V lost 3 bases, and 5 bases had no gene match. CDR3 DNA sequence: TGTGCCAGCAGCTTTAGCAGCGGGAGTTACAATGAGCAGTTCTTC. It codes for CASSFSSGSYNEQFF.

The V and J genes are TRBV2 and TRBJ1-1, with a weak D call TRBD1 (6 bases). Germline V gene sequence: CDR1 SNHLY, CDR2 FYNNEI. The CDR3 is 15 amino acids. Trimming shortened V by 7 bases and J by 2 bases, and 17 bases separated the two germline ends. DNA for the CDR3: TGTGCCAGCACACTTGAGGGACAACCAAACACTGAAGCTTTCTTT. It codes for CASTLEGQPNTEAFF.

This clone came up a few times. The chain has TRBV21-1 and TRBJ2-7; TRBD1 reflects the table's D call only, with no check against the DNA. TRBV21-1 is marked as a pseudogene. The CDR3 length is 15 residues. Here the CDR3 DNA reads TGTGCCAGCAGCAAAGGACAGGGGGTCGGATACAGGCAGTACTTC. Translated: CASSKGQGVGYRQYF.

The V call is TRBV27, the J call TRBJ2-2; 12 bases fit TRBD2. The V and J ends lost 2 bases and 7 bases, in that order; junction bases with no gene match: 2. Germline V gives CDR1 MNHEY, CDR2 SMNVEV (reference sequence). The CDR3 has 15 residues. The CDR3 is CASSLASGRVGELFF. For the CDR3, the DNA is TGTGCCAGCAGTTTAGCTAGCGGGAGGGTCGGGGAGCTGTTTTTT.

The genes are TRBV18 and TRBJ1-2; D possibly corresponds to TRBD1 (6 bases). V lost 5 bases to trimming and J lost 6 bases, with 19 bases between them. The germline CDR1 and CDR2 sequences are KGHSH and LQKENI. This CDR3 has 15 residues. DNA of the CDR3: TGTGCCAGCTCATCGAGCACAGGGATCGGGAATGGCTACACCTTC. As protein: CASSSSTGIGNGYTF.

The J gene is TRBJ2-7, the V gene TRBV5-5; 10 bases are shared with TRBD2. Trimming cost V 3 bases and J 4 bases; bases outside gene matches: 7. The CDR3 spans 15 residues. Germline CDR1 is SGHKS and CDR2 is YYEKEE (reference sequence). For the CDR3, the DNA is TGTGCCAGCAGCTCGTCAGCGGGAGGGCCATACGAGCAGTACTTC. Amino acid sequence: CASSSSAGGPYEQYF. The variable domain in full, with the rest retrieved from reference TRBV5-5 and TRBJ2-7, is DAGVTQSPTHLIKTRGQQVTLRCSPISGHKSVSWYQQVLGQGPQFIFQYYEKEERGRGNFPDRFSARQFPNYSSELNVNALLLGDSALYLCASSSSAGGPYEQYFGPGTRLTVT.

In this sample, this clone turned up once. The chain couples TRBV7-8 to TRBJ1-1, with D maybe TRBD1 (6 bases). This CDR3 comprises 15 residues. Deletions cut 5 bases from V and 3 bases from J, with 16 bases between. Per the germline V gene, CDR1 is SGHVS and CDR2 is FQNEAQ. The CDR3 loop reads CASSRNRVMDTEAFF. For the CDR3, the DNA is TGTGCCAGCAGCCGTAACAGGGTCATGGACACTGAAGCTTTCTTT.

There are a few counts of this clone. The rearrangement links TRBV6-4 to TRBJ2-2, with D maybe TRBD2 (5 bases). The CDR3 covers 14 residues. CDR1 and CDR2 from the germline V gene are MRHNA and SNTAGT. The ends were cut back, 8 bases at V and 2 bases at J, with 12 bases in the middle. CDR3 DNA: TGTGCCAGCTCATCCGGGATTAACACCGGGGAGCTGTTTTTT. Protein: CASSSGINTGELFF.

V and J are TRBV7-8 and TRBJ1-2; 7 bases are shared with TRBD1. This CDR3 region has 17 residues. Germline V lookup: CDR1 SGHVS, CDR2 FQNEAQ. Trimming at V came to 1 base and at J to 1 base, leaving 9 bases not matched to a gene. Here the CDR3 DNA reads TGTGCCAGCAGCTTAGAACGGCCGGGACAGCGTAACTATGGCTACACCTTC. Translation: CASSLERPGQRNYGYTF.

In its sample, this clone was seen once. This chain joins TRBV18 and TRBJ1-2, with TRBD1 identical over 11 bases. This CDR3 is built from 14 residues. The germline V gene has CDR1 KGHSH and CDR2 LQKENI. V lost 3 bases, J lost 8 bases, and 5 bases stayed unmatched. The CDR3: CASSPWDRGNGYTF. The DNA of the CDR3 is TGTGCCAGCTCACCTTGGGACAGGGGGAACGGCTACACCTTC. Full variable domain (outside the CDR3, taken from reference TRBV18 and TRBJ1-2): NAGVMQNPRHLVRRRGQEARLRCSPMKGHSHVYWYRQLPEEGLKFMVYLQKENIIDESGMPKERFSAEFPKEGPSILRIQQVVRGDSAAYFCASSPWDRGNGYTFGSGTRLTVV.

This sequence joins TRBV5-1 and TRBJ2-7; D is possibly TRBD2 (5 bases). The V gene's germline CDR1 is SGHRS and CDR2 YFSETQ. The V gene lost 4 bases and the J gene lost 3 bases, with 17 bases spanning the gap. The CDR3 extends over 15 amino acids. CDR3 nucleotide sequence: TGCGCCAGCAGCCCGGACGGCCCAGCGGTCTACGAGCAGTACTTC. Protein product: CASSPDGPAVYEQYF.